The clone carrying this TCR beta chain has only a few counts. This sample was taken from a study of blood T cell repertoires in COVID-19. The CDR3 has 16 residues. The protocol was immunoSEQ multiplex PCR, while the TCRdb copy is restricted to in-frame clones and leaves out a portion. This sample yields roughly 140,000 clones, of which approximately 81% are seen a single time; around two fifths belongs to the top ten. Sequences were obtained from peripheral blood. This clonotype was obtained from a human donor in a cohort sampled during active COVID-19. The chain uses TRBV21-1 and TRBJ2-7; whether TRBD1, the table's D call, matches the DNA was not checked. TRBV21-1 is deemed a pseudogene. The CDR3 coding sequence is TGTGCCAGCAGCCCTCCGGGACAGGGGATTTTGGGGGAGCAGTACTTC. This codes for CASSPPGQGILGEQYF.